This T cell receptor (beta chain) was retrieved from a study of blood T cell repertoires in COVID-19. With V trimmed by 1 base and J by 7 bases, 8 bases remained unmatched. The CDR3 covers 16 residues. Residents of about two dozen US areas, aged about 18 to 95 years, made up the participants. Donors in Cohort 3 who had recovered were those with two negative PCRs, healthcare professional clearance, or resolution of their symptoms. TCRdb keeps only in-frame clones here, not all; method: immunoSEQ multiplex PCR. The sample lists about 310,000 clones, over 75% occurring once. The chain carries TRBV23-1 and TRBJ2-7; 12 nucleotides match TRBD1. TRBV23-1 is designated an ORF whose function remains uncertain. The sequenced sample consisted of PBMCs or T cells enriched from blood (not recorded which). The receptor was isolated from a woman aged 40 to 50 who had recovered from COVID-19. CDR3 in amino acids: CASSQYWDRGREEQYF. As DNA, the CDR3 is TGCGCCAGCAGTCAATACTGGGACAGGGGGCGTGAAGAGCAGTACTTC.